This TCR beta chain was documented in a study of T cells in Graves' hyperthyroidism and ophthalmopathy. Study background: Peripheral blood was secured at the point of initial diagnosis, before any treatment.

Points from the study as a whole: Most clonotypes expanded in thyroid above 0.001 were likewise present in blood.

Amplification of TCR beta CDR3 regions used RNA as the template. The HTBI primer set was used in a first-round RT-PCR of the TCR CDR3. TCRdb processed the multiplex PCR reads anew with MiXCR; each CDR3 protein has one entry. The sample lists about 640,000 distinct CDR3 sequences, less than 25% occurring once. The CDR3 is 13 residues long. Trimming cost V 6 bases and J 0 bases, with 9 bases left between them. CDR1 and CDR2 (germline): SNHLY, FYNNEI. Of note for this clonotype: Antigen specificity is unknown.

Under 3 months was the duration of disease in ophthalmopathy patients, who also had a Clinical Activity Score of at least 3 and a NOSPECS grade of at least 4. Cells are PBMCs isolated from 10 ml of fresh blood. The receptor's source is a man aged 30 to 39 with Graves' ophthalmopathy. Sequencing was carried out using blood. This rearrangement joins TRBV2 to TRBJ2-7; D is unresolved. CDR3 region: CASRRTVSYEQYF. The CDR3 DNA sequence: TGTGCCAGCAGGAGGACGGTCTCCTACGAGCAGTACTTC.